Given below is one T cell receptor beta chain in context. Its antigen is not identified. This entry is derived from a study of CD8 T cells in ankylosing spondylitis. Study conclusions and caveats: Reports of some motif variants in reactive arthritis synovial fluid and blood predate this one. Peripheral blood held disease-linked clones only at relatively low frequency, and these were CD8+. Reported data indicate significant enrichment of disease-linked clones within matched ankylosing spondylitis synovial fluid.

CDR1 and CDR2 from the germline V gene are SGHRS and YFSETQ. The V end was cut by 3 bases, the J end by 3 bases, with 9 bases between. CDR3 length: 14 residues. TCRdb used MiXCR to reprocess the 5' RACE reads, holding one entry per CDR3 protein. The sample has about 200,000 distinct CDR3 sequences, 9.5% to 15% seen once. The chain recombines TRBV5-1 with TRBJ2-2; D tentatively reads TRBD1 or TRBD2 (5 bases each). The specimen sequenced was blood, either unsorted or a sorted T cell fraction (not recorded which). This TCR derives from a male donor with ankylosing spondylitis or in good health (not recorded which). CDR3 sequence reads: CASSSGPYTGELFF. The CDR3 bases are TGCGCCAGCAGCTCGGGACCATACACCGGGGAGCTGTTTTTT.